These 2 T cell receptor beta chains were all obtained from the same sample, sequenced in a study of tumor and adjacent non-tumor tissue in lung cancer. RNA was extracted from bulk tissue without any cell sorting. A modified ARM-PCR protocol with three rounds of nested PCR amplified TCRbeta. TCRdb analysed the multiplex PCR reads with MiXCR anew, one entry per CDR3 protein. The table shows around 86,000 distinct CDR3 sequences, with roughly 72% occurring only once. What was sequenced was lung tumor tissue. Receptors originate from a woman aged 40 to 49 with non-small cell lung cancer.

As regards this clonotype: This likely comes from a read error, as the CDR3 has no conserved phenylalanine or tryptophan at its end. The DNA is omitted, as the CDR3 cannot be located on it reliably, and the CDR3 follows TCRdb's listing. The V and J genes are TRBV6-1 and TRBJ1-5. The CDR3 is made up of 14 amino acids, end residues included. Germline lookup yields CDR1 MNHNS and CDR2 SASEGT. This CDR3 reads CASSVEISNQPQHY.

The rearrangement uses TRBV6-1 and TRBJ2-1, with D possibly called TRBD1 or TRBD2 (5 bases each). V was trimmed by 6 bases and J by 9 bases, leaving 21 bases between them. The CDR3 is 15 amino acids. Germline-derived CDR1 and CDR2 are MNHNS and SASEGT. The CDR3 DNA follows: TGTGCCAGCAGAGGGGCGGCTCAAGGTCGGGGTGAGCAGTTCTTC. Its protein product is CASRGAAQGRGEQFF.